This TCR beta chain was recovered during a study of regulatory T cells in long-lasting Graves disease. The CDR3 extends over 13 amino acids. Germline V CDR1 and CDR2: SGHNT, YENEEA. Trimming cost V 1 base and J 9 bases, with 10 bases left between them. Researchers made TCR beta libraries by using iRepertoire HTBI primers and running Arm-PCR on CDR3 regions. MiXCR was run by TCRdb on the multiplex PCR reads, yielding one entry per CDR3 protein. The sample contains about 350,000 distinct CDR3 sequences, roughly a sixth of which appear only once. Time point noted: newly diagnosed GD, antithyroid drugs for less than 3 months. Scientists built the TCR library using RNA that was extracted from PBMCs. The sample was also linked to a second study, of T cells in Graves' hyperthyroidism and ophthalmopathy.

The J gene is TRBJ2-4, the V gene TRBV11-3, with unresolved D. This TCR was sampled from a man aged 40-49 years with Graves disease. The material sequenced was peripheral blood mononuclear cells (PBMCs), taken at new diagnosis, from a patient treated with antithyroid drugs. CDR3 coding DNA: TGTGCCAGCAGCTTAGCGAAGGAAGGCATTCAGTACTTC. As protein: CASSLAKEGIQYF.